This T cell receptor beta chain is drawn from a study of beta chain features in type 1 diabetes. Study-wide results and limits: These data did not resolve whether HLA type affects TCRB rearrangement.

The study reverse transcribed the entire isolated RNA, so it sequenced expressed TCRB transcripts. Produced via immunoSEQ multiplex PCR; TCRdb's table is partial and in-frame only. The profile shows under 300,000 clones, 25% to 30% of them singletons. In its sample, this clone was seen a few times. Its matching antigen is unknown. Germline assignment: CDR1 SGHTA and CDR2 FQGNSA. V was trimmed by 5 bases and J by 4 bases, leaving 13 bases between them. This CDR3 is built from 14 residues. The sample taken for sequencing was central memory CD4+ T cells from blood. The chain has TRBV7-2 and TRBJ2-3; D gene uncertain. The sequence derives from a man aged 25-45 years in good health. CDR3 coding DNA: TGTGCCAGCAGCCGTTCTCAGCGTCCAGATACGCAGTATTTT. Its translation: CASSRSQRPDTQYF. The full variable domain, in which reference TRBV7-2 and TRBJ2-3 provide the parts outside the CDR3, is GAGVSQSPSNKVTEKGKDVELRCDPISGHTALYWYRQSLGQGLEFLIYFQGNSAPDKSGLPSDRFSAERTGGSVSTLTIQRTQQEDSAVYLCASSRSQRPDTQYFGPGTRLTVL.